The text below deals with one TCR beta chain. The source of the sample is a study of blood T cell repertoires in COVID-19. Study-wide background: Donors in the United States, Italy and Spain gave samples during acute or convalescent COVID-19. T cells, B-cell-depleted T cells, or PBMCs provided the cDNA or gDNA that served as material.

In the study's own analysis: Reference gene primer amplification gave estimated nucleated cell counts. Some clones are missing from TCRdb's copy, which holds only in-frame ones; the method was immunoSEQ multiplex PCR. The V and J calls and clone size were taken over from that table, and D and trimming were inferred from the DNA. The profile shows around 320,000 clones, around 88% of them singletons. Germline V CDR1 and CDR2: SEHNR, FQNEAQ (reference sequence). V lost 5 bases to trimming and J lost 1 base; unmatched junction nucleotides: 4. The CDR3 covers 14 residues. Source material: peripheral blood. This clonotype originated in a woman younger than 45 who had recovered from COVID-19. The chain employs TRBV7-9 and TRBJ2-7; the match to TRBD1 covers 8 bases. The CDR3 region has the DNA TGTGCCAGCAGCCGGACAGGGCGGTCCTACGAGCAGTACTTC. It translates to CASSRTGRSYEQYF.